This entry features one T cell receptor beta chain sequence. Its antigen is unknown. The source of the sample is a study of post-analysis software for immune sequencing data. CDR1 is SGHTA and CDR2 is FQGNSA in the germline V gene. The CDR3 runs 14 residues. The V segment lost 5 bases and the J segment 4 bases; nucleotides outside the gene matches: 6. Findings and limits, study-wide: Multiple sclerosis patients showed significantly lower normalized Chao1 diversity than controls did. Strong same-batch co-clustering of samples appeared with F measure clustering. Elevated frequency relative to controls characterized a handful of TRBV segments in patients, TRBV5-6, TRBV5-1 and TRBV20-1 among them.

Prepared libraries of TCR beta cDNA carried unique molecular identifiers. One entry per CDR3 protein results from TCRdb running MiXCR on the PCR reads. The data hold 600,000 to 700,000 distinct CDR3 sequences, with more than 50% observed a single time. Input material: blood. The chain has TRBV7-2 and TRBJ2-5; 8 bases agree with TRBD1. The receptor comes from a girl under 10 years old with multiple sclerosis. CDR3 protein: CASSRAQGGETQYF. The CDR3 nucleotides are TGTGCCAGCAGCCGCGCACAGGGGGGAGAGACCCAGTACTTC.